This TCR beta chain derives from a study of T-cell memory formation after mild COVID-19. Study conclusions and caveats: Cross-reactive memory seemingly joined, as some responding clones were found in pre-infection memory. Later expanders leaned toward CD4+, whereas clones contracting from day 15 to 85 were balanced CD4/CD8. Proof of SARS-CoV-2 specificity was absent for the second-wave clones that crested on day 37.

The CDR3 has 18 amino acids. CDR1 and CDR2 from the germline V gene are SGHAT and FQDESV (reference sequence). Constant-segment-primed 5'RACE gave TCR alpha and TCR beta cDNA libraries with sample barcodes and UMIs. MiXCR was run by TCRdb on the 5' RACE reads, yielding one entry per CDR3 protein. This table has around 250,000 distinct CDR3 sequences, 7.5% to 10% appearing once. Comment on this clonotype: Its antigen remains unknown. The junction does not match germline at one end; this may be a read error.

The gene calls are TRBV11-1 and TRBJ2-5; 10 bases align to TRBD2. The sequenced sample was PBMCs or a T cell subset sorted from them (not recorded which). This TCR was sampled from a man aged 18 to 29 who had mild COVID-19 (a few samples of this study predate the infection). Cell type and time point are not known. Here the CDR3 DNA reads TGTGCCAGCAGCTCTCAGAGGGGACTAGCGAGCACACAAGGGACCCAGTACTTC. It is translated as CASSSQRGLASTQGTQYF.